A selection of T cell receptor beta chains follows, all from one sample in a study of cytomegalovirus exposure and HLA in healthy donors. Some clones are missing from TCRdb's copy, which holds only in-frame ones; the method was immunoSEQ multiplex PCR. The sample consists of approximately 100,000 clones, around 79% of them appearing once. The sequenced sample consisted of PBMCs. Source of these receptors: a man in his sixties in good health and CMV-seropositive. The CDR3 runs from the conserved cysteine through the conserved F or W. The order of the fields is D gene, J gene, V gene, clone size, CDR3 DNA, CDR3 protein. The D gene is left open where the match is weak. Clone size is stated in some rows and not others, as once, few, many or a class when expanded.

d_gene: .
j_gene: TRBJ1-5
v_gene: TRBV13
abundance: .
CDR3nt: TGTGCCAGCAGCCTACGGACTGGGGGGGGTCAGCCCCAGCATTTT
CDR3aa: CASSLRTGGGQPQHF

d_gene: .
j_gene: TRBJ2-7
v_gene: TRBV6-5
abundance: .
CDR3nt: TGTGCCAGCAGTGCTTACGGGGGGCCTAGGGGCGAGCAGTACTTC
CDR3aa: CASSAYGGPRGEQYF

d_gene: .
j_gene: TRBJ2-5
v_gene: TRBV9
abundance: many
CDR3nt: TGTGCCAGCAGCGTCGCGGAGGGTAGTGAGACCCAGTACTTC
CDR3aa: CASSVAEGSETQYF

d_gene: .
j_gene: TRBJ1-3
v_gene: TRBV11-2
abundance: .
CDR3nt: TGTGCCAGCAGCGAGTCAGGGGCTTCAGGAAACACCATATATTTT
CDR3aa: CASSESGASGNTIYF

d_gene: .
j_gene: TRBJ2-2
v_gene: TRBV5-1
abundance: .
CDR3nt: TGCGCCAGCAGCCTTACAGGGTACCCCGGGGAGCTGTTTTTT
CDR3aa: CASSLTGYPGELFF

d_gene: TRBD1
j_gene: TRBJ1-1
v_gene: TRBV5-1
abundance: .
CDR3nt: TGCGCCAGCAGCTTGGGTTCAGGGGGCGCGGGCACTGAAGCTTTCTTT
CDR3aa: CASSLGSGGAGTEAFF

d_gene: .
j_gene: TRBJ2-3
v_gene: TRBV21-1
abundance: .
CDR3nt: TGTGCCAGCAGCCTTAGCGGGGGGGTGGCAGATACGCAGTATTTT
CDR3aa: CASSLSGGVADTQYF

d_gene: TRBD1
j_gene: TRBJ1-4
v_gene: TRBV6-1
abundance: few
CDR3nt: TGTGCCAGCAGGCCCCAGGGGGCTAATGAAAAACTGTTTTTT
CDR3aa: CASRPQGANEKLFF

d_gene: .
j_gene: TRBJ1-2
v_gene: TRBV18
abundance: .
CDR3nt: TGTGCCAGCTCACCAACAGCCAGGGATGGCTACACCTTC
CDR3aa: CASSPTARDGYTF

d_gene: TRBD1
j_gene: TRBJ2-7
v_gene: TRBV6-6
abundance: once
CDR3nt: TGTGCCAGCAGTTACCGGACAGGGGGGGCTCCCTACGAGCAGTACTTC
CDR3aa: CASSYRTGGAPYEQYF

d_gene: TRBD1
j_gene: TRBJ2-4
v_gene: TRBV5-1
abundance: .
CDR3nt: TGCGCCAGCAGCCCGGGACAGGGGGCTAGGGCGAACATTCAGTACTTC
CDR3aa: CASSPGQGARANIQYF

d_gene: .
j_gene: TRBJ2-5
v_gene: TRBV7-2
abundance: .
CDR3nt: TGTGCCAGCAGCAGAGGGGGGGACTTGGCGGGGCAAGAGACCCAGTACTTC
CDR3aa: CASSRGGDLAGQETQYF

d_gene: .
j_gene: TRBJ1-5
v_gene: TRBV10-2
abundance: .
CDR3nt: TGCGCCAGCAGTGAGCTCGGGACTTGGTATCAGCCCCAGCATTTT
CDR3aa: CASSELGTWYQPQHF

d_gene: TRBD2
j_gene: TRBJ2-7
v_gene: TRBV7-8
abundance: .
CDR3nt: TGTGCCAGCAGCACCGCGGGGGGTTACGAGCAGTACTTC
CDR3aa: CASSTAGGYEQYF

d_gene: TRBD1
j_gene: TRBJ2-7
v_gene: TRBV7-2
abundance: .
CDR3nt: TGTGCCAGCAGCCCAAGCCGGGACAGGGTAACCTACGAGCAGTACTTC
CDR3aa: CASSPSRDRVTYEQYF

d_gene: TRBD1
j_gene: TRBJ2-7
v_gene: TRBV5-4
abundance: .
CDR3nt: TGTGCCAGCAGCTCAGGACAGGGGAGGGACGAGCAGTACTTC
CDR3aa: CASSSGQGRDEQYF

d_gene: TRBD1
j_gene: TRBJ1-1
v_gene: TRBV19
abundance: few
CDR3nt: TGTGCCAGTAGTATGACAGGGGTTAACACTGAAGCTTTCTTT
CDR3aa: CASSMTGVNTEAFF

d_gene: TRBD2
j_gene: TRBJ2-3
v_gene: TRBV6-1
abundance: .
CDR3nt: TGTGCCAGCAGTGTCGGACTAGCGGGGGGCCCTAGCACAGATACGCAGTATTTT
CDR3aa: CASSVGLAGGPSTDTQYF

d_gene: .
j_gene: TRBJ1-1
v_gene: TRBV18
abundance: .
CDR3nt: TGTGCCAGCTCACCACCGATCGGAACAGTGAACACTGAAGCTTTCTTT
CDR3aa: CASSPPIGTVNTEAFF

d_gene: TRBD1
j_gene: TRBJ2-3
v_gene: TRBV7-9
abundance: .
CDR3nt: TGTGCCAGCAGCTCGCCGCCGGGACAGGGTTCGACAGATACGCAGTATTTT
CDR3aa: CASSSPPGQGSTDTQYF

d_gene: TRBD1
j_gene: TRBJ1-3
v_gene: TRBV6-5
abundance: .
CDR3nt: TGTGCCAGCAGTTTGGGACAGGGGGCCTACGGAAACACCATATATTTT
CDR3aa: CASSLGQGAYGNTIYF

d_gene: .
j_gene: TRBJ2-7
v_gene: TRBV5-1
abundance: .
CDR3nt: TGCGCCAGCAGCTTGGGTGGGACTGGGGTCTACGAGCAGTACTTC
CDR3aa: CASSLGGTGVYEQYF

d_gene: .
j_gene: TRBJ2-1
v_gene: TRBV7-3
abundance: .
CDR3nt: TGTGCCAGCAGCCCTCCGGGTCTCGAGGGTAGCAATGAGCAGTTCTTC
CDR3aa: CASSPPGLEGSNEQFF

d_gene: TRBD1
j_gene: TRBJ1-2
v_gene: TRBV7-9
abundance: .
CDR3nt: TGTGCCAGCAGCTCAGGACAGGGTTTTAACTATGGCTACACCTTC
CDR3aa: CASSSGQGFNYGYTF

d_gene: TRBD2
j_gene: TRBJ2-3
v_gene: TRBV6-6
abundance: .
CDR3nt: TGTGCCAGCATTCCCGGGGGGGGCACAGATACGCAGTATTTT
CDR3aa: CASIPGGGTDTQYF

d_gene: .
j_gene: TRBJ2-6
v_gene: TRBV11-2
abundance: .
CDR3nt: TGTGCCAGCACCTCTAGGCTGAGCTCTGGGGCCAACGTCCTGACTTTC
CDR3aa: CASTSRLSSGANVLTF

d_gene: TRBD2
j_gene: TRBJ2-7
v_gene: TRBV28
abundance: .
CDR3nt: TGTGCCAGCAGTTTTGGGCTAGCGGGCTACGAGCAGCACTTC
CDR3aa: CASSFGLAGYEQHF

d_gene: .
j_gene: TRBJ1-1
v_gene: TRBV6-1
abundance: few
CDR3nt: TGTGCCAGCAGTGCCAGGGGCCACGACACTGAAGCTTTCTTT
CDR3aa: CASSARGHDTEAFF

d_gene: .
j_gene: TRBJ1-6
v_gene: TRBV28
abundance: many
CDR3nt: TGTGCCAGCAGTTATTCAGTCAGAACCCTCCACTTT
CDR3aa: CASSYSVRTLHF

d_gene: .
j_gene: TRBJ2-3
v_gene: TRBV6-5
abundance: .
CDR3nt: TGTGCCAGCAGTTACGAGATAGCTGCAGATACGCAGTATTTT
CDR3aa: CASSYEIAADTQYF

d_gene: TRBD1
j_gene: TRBJ2-7
v_gene: TRBV30
abundance: once
CDR3nt: TGTGCCTGGGGGACAGGGGTGTACGAGCAGTACTTC
CDR3aa: CAWGTGVYEQYF

d_gene: .
j_gene: TRBJ2-5
v_gene: TRBV5-6
abundance: .
CDR3nt: TGTGCCAGCAGCTTATCAGGGATCCAAGAGACCCAGTACTTC
CDR3aa: CASSLSGIQETQYF

d_gene: .
j_gene: TRBJ2-7
v_gene: TRBV7-8
abundance: .
CDR3nt: TGTGCCAGCAGCTTAGCCGACAGGAGCTCCTACGAGCAGTACTTC
CDR3aa: CASSLADRSSYEQYF

d_gene: TRBD1
j_gene: TRBJ2-5
v_gene: TRBV5-4
abundance: .
CDR3nt: TGTGCCAGCAGCCCCCCGGGGACAGCCCAAGAGACCCAGTACTTC
CDR3aa: CASSPPGTAQETQYF

d_gene: .
j_gene: TRBJ1-5
v_gene: TRBV6-6
abundance: few
CDR3nt: TGTGCCAGCAGTTACGACAGAAGCAATCAGCCCCAGCATTTT
CDR3aa: CASSYDRSNQPQHF

d_gene: TRBD1
j_gene: TRBJ1-1
v_gene: TRBV6-5
abundance: .
CDR3nt: TGTGCCAGCAGTTTAGTCAGGGGGGTGTCTGAAGCTTTCTTT
CDR3aa: CASSLVRGVSEAFF

d_gene: TRBD1
j_gene: TRBJ1-1
v_gene: TRBV7-9
abundance: .
CDR3nt: TGTGCCAGCAGTTCGCGACAGGGTGAAGCTTTCTTT
CDR3aa: CASSSRQGEAFF

d_gene: .
j_gene: TRBJ1-2
v_gene: TRBV5-1
abundance: once
CDR3nt: TGCGCCAGCAGGCTTTGGGGAGACTATGGCTACACCTTC
CDR3aa: CASRLWGDYGYTF

d_gene: TRBD1
j_gene: TRBJ1-1
v_gene: TRBV10-3
abundance: few
CDR3nt: TGTGCCACCAGACAGGGGGCGAACACTGAAGCTTTCTTT
CDR3aa: CATRQGANTEAFF

d_gene: .
j_gene: TRBJ2-5
v_gene: TRBV10-3
abundance: .
CDR3nt: TGTGCCTCCTCACGCGGCCTCGGGAAGACCCAGTACTTC
CDR3aa: CASSRGLGKTQYF